Sequencing of this TCR beta chain was carried out in a study of vaccination effects on CD4 cells after COVID-19. Turning to the study itself: Participants were vaccinated with two doses of either the BNT162b2 or mRNA-1273 vaccine.

There are 13 residues in the CDR3. Losses at the gene ends were 6 bases for V and 2 bases for J; bases not matched to a gene: 0. Per the germline V gene, CDR1 is LNHDA and CDR2 is SQIVND (reference sequence). Before sequencing took place, the ViraFEST assay used viral peptide pools to expand antigen-specific CD4+ T cells. A 10-day culture period preceded the isolation of CD4+ T cells. No vaccinee had earlier SARS-CoV-2 infection, and nucleocapsid antibodies were negative. Study-wide points: Early post-infection timepoints were missing from the study, which also had few convalescent patients. Of the vaccine-induced clones from healthy vaccinees, merely 1 of 255 recognized common cold coronaviruses as well.

Repertoires were generated with immunoSEQ multiplex PCR, while TCRdb's copy carries only in-frame clones and drops some. The sample lists 55,000 to 80,000 clones, under 90% occurring once. Details on this clone: Its cognate antigen is unknown.

The source of this sequence is a human donor who received a COVID-19 vaccine. The starting material was CD4+ T cells from PBMCs cultured with SARS-CoV-2 spike peptides, obtained before COVID-19 vaccination. V and J are TRBV19 and TRBJ1-5, with 8 bases identical to TRBD1. The CDR3 here is CASRDRGNQPQHF. As DNA, the CDR3 is TGTGCCAGTAGGGACAGGGGCAATCAGCCCCAGCATTTT. Combining the CDR3 with reference TRBV19 and TRBJ1-5 gives the whole variable domain DGGITQSPKYLFRKEGQNVTLSCEQNLNHDAMYWYRQDPGQGLRLIYYSQIVNDFQKGDIAEGYSVSREKKESFPLTVTSAQKNPTAFYLCASRDRGNQPQHFGDGTRLSIL.